The clone carrying this TCR beta chain was detected once. It was negative isolation that provided the CD8+ and CD4+ T cells, whereas TEMRA cells were enriched by FACS. There are 13 residues in the CDR3. CDR1 and CDR2 from the germline V gene are MDHEN and SYDVKM. V dropped 4 bases and J dropped 6 bases, with 13 bases sitting between them. RNA, at roughly 0.45 to 1 ug, was reverse transcribed with random hexamers. It was immunoSEQ multiplex PCR that amplified TCR beta CDR3 across 54 Vbeta and 13 Jbeta. TCRdb analysed the immunoSEQ multiplex PCR reads with MiXCR anew, one entry per CDR3 protein. The sample lists about 280,000 distinct CDR3 sequences; about 88% were seen once. The record originates from a study of CD8 T cells in Susac syndrome.

The receptor was isolated from a human donor with multiple sclerosis. The rearrangement links TRBV28 to TRBJ2-7, with a possible D match to TRBD1 (5 bases). The sample consisted of CD8+ T cells from PBMCs. The CDR3 sequence is CASSSTRRGEQYF. Written as DNA, the CDR3 is TGTGCCAGCAGTTCGACTCGTAGGGGCGAGCAGTACTTC.